Sequencing of this T cell receptor beta chain was carried out in a study of response to subunit inactivated influenza vaccine. General study findings and limits: The study's authors posited that every seasonal influenza vaccination enlists few new T cells.

One entry per CDR3 protein results from TCRdb running MiXCR on the RT-PCR reads. The sample has about 700,000 distinct CDR3 sequences, around 13% seen once. A note on this clonotype: The antigen remains undetermined.

This sample comprised PBMCs from blood, obtained 14 to 15 days before vaccination. The TCR sequence derives from a man aged 45-65 years who received an inactivated influenza vaccine.

The CDR3 loop is CAREGSQCCETQYF. CDR3 nucleotide sequence: TGCGCCAGAGAAGGCTCGCAGTGTTGTGAGACCCAGTACTTC. V gene TRBV23-1 combines with J gene TRBJ2-5; D is ambiguous. TRBV23-1 is placed among ORFs of uncertain function. Trimming removed 9 bases from V and 5 bases from J, with 19 bases in between. CDR3 length equals 14 residues.